This T cell receptor beta chain was found in a study of patients and donors after allogeneic stem cell transplantation. Germline assignment: CDR1 SGHVS and CDR2 FNYEAQ. This CDR3 is built from 16 residues. Trimming took 2 bases from V and 3 from J, leaving 15 bases between them. This clonotype was recorded a few times. TCRdb independently ran MiXCR on the RT-PCR reads; one entry per CDR3 protein. The sample contains hundreds of thousands of distinct CDR3 sequences, roughly 17% of which appear only once. The clonotype comes from a human donor who was either an allogeneic HSCT recipient or a stem cell or donor lymphocyte infusion donor (not recorded which). It is not recorded whose cells these are; they may come from a transplant donor. The chain is built from TRBV7-6 and TRBJ2-3; tentative D call: TRBD1 (6 bases). Sequencing was performed on blood, either unsorted or a sorted T cell fraction (not recorded which). CDR3 coding DNA: TGTGCCAGCAGCTTAATTCGGGACAAGGGGACAGATACGCAGTATTTT. Its protein product is CASSLIRDKGTDTQYF. The full variable domain, its missing parts supplied by reference TRBV7-6 and TRBJ2-3, is GAGVSQSPRYKVTKRGQDVALRCDPISGHVSLYWYRQALGQGPEFLTYFNYEAQQDKSGLPNDRFSAERPEGSISTLTIQRTEQRDSAMYRCASSLIRDKGTDTQYFGPGTRLTVL.